One sample yielded the 28 T cell receptor beta chains listed below, sequenced in a study of glioma-infiltrating T cells. Amplification of TCR alpha and beta CDR3 regions from RNA used iRepertoire nested multiplex PCR. One entry per CDR3 protein, called by TCRdb with MiXCR from the multiplex PCR reads. The sample has 150,000 to 200,000 distinct CDR3 sequences; roughly 32% are singletons. Sample: glioma tissue, nonneoplastic brain tissue, or PBMCs (not recorded which). Every receptor here comes from a human donor with low-grade glioma or glioblastoma, undergoing nonglioma brain surgery, or in good health (not recorded which).

V is TRBV6-2 or TRBV6-3 and J is TRBJ2-3; 7 positions match TRBD2. The CDR3 consists of 14 residues. The junction had 5 bases not matched to a gene; V was cut back by 3 bases and J by 5 bases. Germline assignment: CDR1 MNHEY and CDR2 SVGEGT. The CDR3 DNA follows: TGTGCCAGCAGTTATTCTAGCGGAGGAGATACGCAGTATTTT. It is translated as CASSYSSGGDTQYF.

This clonotype has more than one count but fewer than ten. The J gene is TRBJ2-3, the V gene TRBV5-1, with 8 bases aligning to TRBD1. This CDR3 has 13 amino acids. V dropped 4 bases and J dropped 4; count of bases not matched to a gene: 2. Per the germline V gene, CDR1 is SGHRS and CDR2 is YFSETQ. CDR3 bases: TGCGCCAGCAGCGCGGACAGGGCAGATACGCAGTATTTT. Translating it yields CASSADRADTQYF.

In this sample, this clonotype turned up a few times. The V call is TRBV7-9, the J call TRBJ2-1; 10 bases match TRBD2. Losses at the gene ends were 5 bases for V and 7 bases for J; bases not matched to a gene: 20. CDR3 size: 19 residues. The V gene's germline CDR1 is SEHNR and CDR2 FQNEAQ (reference sequence). The CDR3 protein is CASSVPLGRASGSRNEQFF. In DNA form, the CDR3 reads TGTGCCAGCAGCGTCCCACTTGGACGGGCTAGCGGGAGTCGGAATGAGCAGTTCTTC.

This clonotype showed up many times. The gene calls are TRBV20-1 and TRBJ2-1, with 7 bases that match TRBD2. Trimming took 5 bases from V and 4 from J; bases not matched to a gene: 11. CDR3 length: 15 residues. Germline CDR1 DFQATT, CDR2 SNEGSKA (reference sequence). This CDR3 reads CSAGGSAGVYNEQFF. The CDR3 DNA sequence: TGCAGTGCTGGGGGATCCGCGGGGGTATACAATGAGCAGTTCTTC.

V usage is TRBV27 and J usage is TRBJ2-1, with TRBD1 matching 10 bases. This CDR3 is built from 13 residues. Germline V lookup: CDR1 MNHEY, CDR2 SMNVEV (reference sequence). V shed 4 bases and J 10 bases; nucleotides not matched to a gene: 4. The CDR3: CASSWDRGYEQFF. For the CDR3, the DNA is TGTGCCAGCAGTTGGGACAGGGGATACGAGCAGTTCTTC.

At least ten counts were recorded for this clonotype. The chain is built from TRBV7-9 and TRBJ2-1; D could derive from TRBD1 or TRBD2 (5 bases each). Germline CDR1 reads SEHNR; CDR2 reads FQNEAQ (reference sequence). V lost 3 bases to trimming and J lost 12 bases, with 9 bases between them. The CDR3 contains 11 residues. CDR3 nucleotides: TGTGCCAGCAGCTTCGGGGACGGGCAGTTCTTC. This translates into CASSFGDGQFF.

This clonotype was detected many times. The rearrangement links TRBV7-6 to TRBJ2-7; D may correspond to TRBD1 or TRBD2 (6 bases each). Germline CDR1 SGHVS, CDR2 FNYEAQ. This CDR3 is 14 amino acids long. Trimming cost V 5 bases and J 3 bases, with 14 bases left between them. CDR3 coding DNA: TGTGCCAGCAGCCTTACGGGGGCGGGCTACGAGCAGTACTTC. This encodes CASSLTGAGYEQYF.

The V call is TRBV10-3, the J call TRBJ2-7; 13 bases map to TRBD2. The CDR3 is made up of 16 amino acids. Looked up from germline, CDR1 is ENHRY and CDR2 is SYGVKD. V lost 3 bases, J lost 4 bases, and 6 bases stayed unmatched. This chain's CDR3 is CAISDPTSGRQYEQYF. CDR3 in DNA: TGTGCCATCAGTGACCCGACTAGCGGGAGGCAGTACGAGCAGTACTTC.

There are many counts of this clonotype. The chain joins TRBV6-6 to TRBJ2-5; D perhaps matches TRBD1 (5 bases). V was trimmed by 0 bases and J by 4 bases, leaving 9 bases between them. Germline CDR1 reads MNHNY; CDR2 reads SVGAGI (reference sequence). The CDR3 has 14 residues. CDR3 amino acids: CASSYSRQGETQYF. The CDR3 DNA is TGTGCCAGCAGTTACTCGAGGCAGGGAGAGACCCAGTACTTC.

J is TRBJ2-3 and V is TRBV3-1; D call uncertain. Looked up from germline, CDR1 is LGHDT and CDR2 is YNNKEL (reference sequence). V lost 2 bases and J lost 0, with 15 bases in between. CDR3 length: 17 amino acids. This chain's CDR3 is CASSQFLPRSSTDTQYF. In DNA, the CDR3 is TGTGCCAGCAGCCAATTCCTCCCGCGGAGTAGCACAGATACGCAGTATTTT.

This clonotype was picked up one time. The chain recombines TRBV5-5 with TRBJ2-7; 11 bases are shared with TRBD2. Germline assignment: CDR1 SGHKS and CDR2 YYEKEE (reference sequence). V lost 4 bases and J lost 3; bases outside the gene matches: 6. The CDR3 runs to 15 residues. CDR3 amino acids: CASSLLAGDGYEQYF. CDR3 DNA: TGTGCCAGCAGCCTACTAGCGGGAGATGGCTACGAGCAGTACTTC.

Of note for this clonotype: A single base separates this from a much larger clone, so it may be a read error. In this CDR3 the conserved last residue, phenylalanine or tryptophan, is missing, so a read error is likely. This chain joins TRBV9 and TRBJ1-1; D is unclear. The germline V gene has CDR1 SGDLS and CDR2 YYNGEE. Trimming took 4 bases from V and 0 from J, leaving 7 bases between them. This CDR3 is built from 13 residues. This CDR3 is CASSPLLNTEAFL. CDR3 bases: TGTGCCAGCAGCCCTCTATTGAACACTGAAGCTTTCTTG.

This clonotype was detected ten times or more. J is TRBJ2-3 and V is TRBV7-2; TRBD2 aligns across 13 bases. Trimming took 4 bases from V and 0 from J; bases not matched to a gene: 16. Germline CDR1 and CDR2: SGHTA and FQGNSA. The CDR3 has 21 amino acids. This CDR3 reads CASSSDGLAGAWGLSTDTQYF. CDR3 in DNA: TGTGCCAGCAGCTCGGACGGACTAGCGGGAGCCTGGGGGCTTAGCACAGATACGCAGTATTTT.

This clonotype occurred many times. The chain links TRBV9 to TRBJ2-3; D may be TRBD1 or TRBD2 (6 bases each). Germline V CDR1 and CDR2: SGDLS, YYNGEE. Trimming cost V 4 bases and J 0 bases, with 18 bases left between them. The CDR3 totals 17 residues. The CDR3 bases are TGTGCCAGCAGCCACCCCAGGGGACTGAGAAGCACAGATACGCAGTATTTT. It is translated as CASSHPRGLRSTDTQYF.

Concerning this clonotype: A read error may be the cause here, since a much bigger clone is one base away. V usage is TRBV7-2 and J usage is TRBJ2-1, with a weak D call TRBD2 (6 bases). This CDR3 has 14 residues. Germline CDR1 reads SGHTA; CDR2 reads FQGNSA. Trimming shortened V by 3 bases and J by 15 bases, and 21 bases separated the two germline ends. The CDR3 here is CASSFGDSTAERFF. The CDR3 DNA follows: TGTGCCAGCAGCTTTGGGGACTCAACAGCGGAACGGTTCTTC.

In its sample, this clonotype was seen many times. CDR3 sequence: CASNPGVSGHEQFF. Here the CDR3 DNA reads TGTGCCAGCAACCCGGGGGTATCTGGCCATGAGCAGTTCTTC. The chain recombines TRBV11-2 with TRBJ2-1; possible D gene TRBD2, 6 bases. The CDR3 sequence is 14 residues long. Trimming cost V 7 bases and J 8 bases, with 18 bases left between them. Germline values: CDR1 SGHAT, CDR2 FQNNGV.

For this clonotype: A much bigger clone sits one base away, suggesting this may be a read error. V is TRBV5-4 and J is TRBJ1-1; TRBD1 might be the D (5 bases). Trimming stripped 3 bases from V and 5 bases from J, with 14 bases between. The CDR3 spans 14 residues. The germline V gene encodes CDR1 SGHNT and CDR2 YYREEE (reference sequence). CDR3 protein: CASSSHPGGTEAFF. The CDR3 DNA is TGTGCCAGCAGCTCCCACCCCGGGGGAACTGAAGCTTTCTTT.

CDR3 nucleotide sequence: TGTGCCAGCAGTCCTGGACAGGGGGGAAACACCATATATTTT. It is translated as CASSPGQGGNTIYF. The V gene is TRBV11-2, the J gene TRBJ1-3, with TRBD1 matching over 9 bases. The V and J ends lost 6 bases and 4 bases, in that order; junction bases with no gene match: 4. The CDR3 contains 14 residues. Germline V gene data show CDR1 as SGHAT and CDR2 as FQNNGV.

This clonotype was observed a handful of times. V gene TRBV7-3 combines with J gene TRBJ2-3; TRBD2 agrees at 12 bases. The germline CDR1 and CDR2 sequences are SGHTA and FQGTGA. Trimming took 4 bases from V and 1 from J; bases not matched to a gene: 3. There are 16 residues in the CDR3. DNA for the CDR3: TGTGCCAGCAGCTCCCTAGCGGGAGGGCGCACAGATACGCAGTATTTT. Amino acids: CASSSLAGGRTDTQYF.

This clonotype was detected only a few times. The J gene is TRBJ2-7, the V gene TRBV7-8, with TRBD2 identical over 8 bases. The CDR3 contains 18 residues. Germline CDR1 is SGHVS and CDR2 is FQNEAQ. Unmatched junction bases numbered 14, after V lost 4 bases and J lost 0 bases. The CDR3 sequence is CASSSGGIGTASSYEQYF. CDR3 nucleotide sequence: TGTGCCAGCAGCTCGGGAGGGATCGGGACGGCAAGCTCCTACGAGCAGTACTTC.

This clonotype was seen a single time. This sequence may be a read error, since a much larger clone differs from it by one base. V usage is TRBV4-1 and J usage is TRBJ2-2, with D maybe TRBD2 (5 bases). V lost 1 base and J 5 bases, leaving 17 bases between the germline ends. The germline gives CDR1 MGHRA, CDR2 YSYEKL. The length of the CDR3 is 17 residues. In DNA form, the CDR3 reads TGCGCCAGCAGCCAAGGAGTAGAGGGAGTCAGAACCGGGGAGCTGTTTTTT. Translation: CASSQGVEGVRTGELFF.

Many counts were recorded for this clonotype. CDR3 sequence (DNA): TGTGCCAGCAGCTGGACCTCCCAAAACTATGGCTACACCTTC. This codes for CASSWTSQNYGYTF. The chain joins TRBV5-5 to TRBJ1-2; D is unresolved. V lost 3 bases to trimming and J lost 2 bases, with 11 bases between them. The V gene's germline CDR1 is SGHKS and CDR2 YYEKEE (reference sequence). CDR3 length: 14 residues.

This clonotype was counted ten times or more. This chain connects TRBV7-9 to TRBJ1-2; D gene ambiguous. Germline lookup yields CDR1 SEHNR and CDR2 FQNEAQ (reference sequence). The CDR3 is 12 residues long. V was pared by 5 bases and J by 4 bases, with 8 bases between. CDR3 nucleotides: TGTGCCAGCAGCCGGGAAGGCTATGGCTACACCTTC. This encodes CASSREGYGYTF.

This clonotype was observed many times. J is TRBJ2-7 and V is TRBV4-1, with a weak D call TRBD2 (6 bases). Germline-derived CDR1 and CDR2 are MGHRA and YSYEKL. V was cut by 0 bases and J by 2 bases, with 14 bases left in between. This CDR3 is built from 16 residues. CDR3 loop: CASSQDRRGSPYEQYF. The CDR3, as DNA: TGCGCCAGCAGCCAAGACCGGCGGGGATCGCCCTACGAGCAGTACTTC.

V is TRBV20-1 and J is TRBJ2-1, with D unresolved. V was pared by 8 bases and J by 9 bases, with 8 bases between. From germline, CDR1 is DFQATT and CDR2 SNEGSKA (reference sequence). CDR3 size: 9 residues. Written as DNA, the CDR3 is TGCAGTTCTGCGCCTGAGCAGTTCTTC. Its translation: CSSAPEQFF.

This chain links TRBV4-1 with TRBJ2-1; 10 nucleotides line up with TRBD2. Germline-derived CDR1 and CDR2 are MGHRA and YSYEKL. J gave up 13 bases and V 5 bases, and 17 bases lay outside the gene matches. The CDR3 consists of 16 residues. The CDR3 bases are TGCGCCAGCAGCTATGGGACTAGCGCGAGTTTTGGTGATCAGTTCTTC. Amino acids: CASSYGTSASFGDQFF.

A note on this clonotype: A much larger clone is a single base away; this may be a read error. This chain connects TRBV6-4 to TRBJ2-1; 7 nucleotides align to TRBD1. Per the germline V gene, CDR1 is MRHNA and CDR2 is SNTAGT. V lost 9 bases and J lost 4; bases outside the gene matches: 12. This CDR3 comprises 15 residues. CDR3 in amino acids: CARSSQDRPYNEQFF. The CDR3 nucleotides are TGTGCCAGGAGTTCGCAGGACAGGCCTTACAATGAGCAGTTCTTC.

This clonotype has a handful of counts. The chain combines TRBV3-1 with TRBJ1-1, with D hard to call. The CDR3 covers 14 residues. In germline, CDR1 is LGHDT, CDR2 YNNKEL (reference sequence). Between the trimmed V and J ends, which lost 1 base and 6 bases, there was a span of 12 bases. The CDR3 DNA sequence: TGTGCCAGCAGCCAAGTAGGACTCCCGGCTGAAGCTTTCTTT. Its protein product is CASSQVGLPAEAFF. The variable domain in full, completed from reference TRBV3-1 and TRBJ1-1, reads DTAVSQTPKYLVTQMGNDKSIKCEQNLGHDTMYWYKQDSKKFLKIMFSYNNKELIINETVPNRFSPKSPDKAHLNLHINSLELGDSAVYFCASSQVGLPAEAFFGQGTRLTVV.